This T cell receptor (beta chain) derives from a study of T-cell memory formation after mild COVID-19. Study-wide points: Clones contracting day 15 to 85 were balanced CD4/CD8; later expanders leaned CD4+. Pre-infection memory carried some responding clones, suggesting that cross-reactive memory joined.

Germline V gives CDR1 SGHVS, CDR2 FQNEAQ. CDR3 length: 17 residues. V shed 5 bases and J 1 base; nucleotides not matched to a gene: 14. From 5'RACE with constant-segment primers came TCR alpha and TCR beta cDNA libraries that carried sample barcodes and UMIs. TCRdb analysed the 5' RACE reads with MiXCR anew, one entry per CDR3 protein. The top ten clones hold around 53% of a sample with under 15,000 distinct CDR3 sequences, around 15% of them seen once. About this clonotype itself: The target antigen is unknown.

The specimen was PBMCs or a T cell subset sorted from them (not recorded which). The origin of this receptor is a man aged 18 to 29 who had mild COVID-19 (a few samples of this study predate the infection). Cell type and time point are not known. The chain combines TRBV7-8 with TRBJ2-7; 7 bases map to TRBD2. The CDR3, as DNA: TGTGCCAGCAGCCCACGAGAGCCCCGCGGGGGTTCCTACGAGCAGTACTTC. This gives the protein CASSPREPRGGSYEQYF. Using reference TRBV7-8 and TRBJ2-7 for the parts outside the CDR3, the full variable domain is GAGVSQSPRYKVAKRGQDVALRCDPISGHVSLFWYQQALGQGPEFLTYFQNEAQLDKSGLPSDRFFAERPEGSVSTLKIQRTQQEDSAVYLCASSPREPRGGSYEQYFGPGTRLTVT.